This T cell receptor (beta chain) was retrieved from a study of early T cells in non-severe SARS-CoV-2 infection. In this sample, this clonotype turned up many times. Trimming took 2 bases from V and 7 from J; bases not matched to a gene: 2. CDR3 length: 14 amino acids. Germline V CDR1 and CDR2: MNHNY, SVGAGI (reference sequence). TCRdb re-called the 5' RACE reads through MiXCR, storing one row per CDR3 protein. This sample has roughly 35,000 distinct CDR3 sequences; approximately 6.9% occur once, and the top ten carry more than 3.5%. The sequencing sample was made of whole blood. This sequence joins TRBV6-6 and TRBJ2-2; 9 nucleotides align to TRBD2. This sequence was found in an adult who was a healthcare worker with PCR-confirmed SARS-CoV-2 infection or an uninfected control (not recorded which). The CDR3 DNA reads TGTGCCAGCAGTTACGGAGCGGGAGGCGGGGAGCTGTTTTTT. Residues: CASSYGAGGGELFF.